What follows is one TCR beta chain and its context. These data originate in a study of T cell responses to AZD1222 COVID-19 vaccine. Clones were sequenced by immunoSEQ multiplex PCR, and TCRdb holds only the in-frame ones, with some missing. Of about 100,000 clones listed, roughly 87% are singletons. With 9 bases removed from V and 5 bases from J, the gap between germline ends came to 22 bases. This CDR3 comprises 15 residues. CDR1 and CDR2 (germline): LNHDA, SQIVND (reference sequence). This specimen was peripheral blood, taken 28 days after the second AZD1222 dose. The chain is built from TRBV19 and TRBJ1-1; weak D call: TRBD1 (5 bases). The sequence was obtained from an adult who received the AZD1222 COVID-19 vaccine. The CDR3 spells CASRRGILMGTEAFF. CDR3 coding DNA: TGTGCCAGCAGGCGGGGGATACTGATGGGGACTGAAGCTTTCTTT.